The entry below gives a single T cell receptor (beta chain) sequence along with its context. Its antigen is unidentified. The data were taken from a study of cytomegalovirus exposure and HLA in healthy donors. Overall study results and limits: According to a later analysis, TCR clusters from the first cohort tended to co-occur in the 120 or so validation repertoires. Rare TCR sequences dominated, though some public TCRs recurred in many donors.

Here immunoSEQ multiplex PCR was the method, and the copy in TCRdb shows in-frame clones only, minus some. The sample includes 200,000 to 250,000 clones, more than 75% of them seen just once. Germline V gene data show CDR1 as LNHDA and CDR2 as SQIVND (reference sequence). The CDR3 sequence is 15 residues long. The J segment lost 1 base and the V segment lost 5 bases, leaving 7 bases of the junction unmatched. The source material was PBMCs. The chain is built from TRBV19 and TRBJ2-7; 8 positions agree with TRBD1. This TCR was sampled from a woman between 18 and 30 years old in good health and CMV-seropositive. CDR3 in amino acids: CASSVTGGNSYEQYF. CDR3 coding DNA: TGTGCCAGTAGTGTTACAGGGGGGAATTCCTACGAGCAGTACTTC. The full variable domain, in which reference TRBV19 and TRBJ2-7 provide the parts outside the CDR3, is DGGITQSPKYLFRKEGQNVTLSCEQNLNHDAMYWYRQDPGQGLRLIYYSQIVNDFQKGDIAEGYSVSREKKESFPLTVTSAQKNPTAFYLCASSVTGGNSYEQYFGPGTRLTVT.